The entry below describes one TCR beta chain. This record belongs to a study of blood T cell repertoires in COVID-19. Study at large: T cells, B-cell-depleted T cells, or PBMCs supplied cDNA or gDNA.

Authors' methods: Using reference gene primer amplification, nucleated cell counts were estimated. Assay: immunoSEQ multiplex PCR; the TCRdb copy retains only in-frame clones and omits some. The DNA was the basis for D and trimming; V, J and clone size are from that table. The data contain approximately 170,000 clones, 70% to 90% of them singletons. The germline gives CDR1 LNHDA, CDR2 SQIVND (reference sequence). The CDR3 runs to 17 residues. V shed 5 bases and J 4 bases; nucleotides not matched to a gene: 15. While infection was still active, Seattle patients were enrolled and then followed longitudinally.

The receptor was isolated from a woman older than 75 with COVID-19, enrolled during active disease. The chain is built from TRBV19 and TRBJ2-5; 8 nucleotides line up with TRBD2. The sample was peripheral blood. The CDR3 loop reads CASSQSRGDLWRETQYF. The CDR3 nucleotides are TGTGCCAGTAGTCAGTCGCGGGGGGATTTATGGCGAGAGACCCAGTACTTC.